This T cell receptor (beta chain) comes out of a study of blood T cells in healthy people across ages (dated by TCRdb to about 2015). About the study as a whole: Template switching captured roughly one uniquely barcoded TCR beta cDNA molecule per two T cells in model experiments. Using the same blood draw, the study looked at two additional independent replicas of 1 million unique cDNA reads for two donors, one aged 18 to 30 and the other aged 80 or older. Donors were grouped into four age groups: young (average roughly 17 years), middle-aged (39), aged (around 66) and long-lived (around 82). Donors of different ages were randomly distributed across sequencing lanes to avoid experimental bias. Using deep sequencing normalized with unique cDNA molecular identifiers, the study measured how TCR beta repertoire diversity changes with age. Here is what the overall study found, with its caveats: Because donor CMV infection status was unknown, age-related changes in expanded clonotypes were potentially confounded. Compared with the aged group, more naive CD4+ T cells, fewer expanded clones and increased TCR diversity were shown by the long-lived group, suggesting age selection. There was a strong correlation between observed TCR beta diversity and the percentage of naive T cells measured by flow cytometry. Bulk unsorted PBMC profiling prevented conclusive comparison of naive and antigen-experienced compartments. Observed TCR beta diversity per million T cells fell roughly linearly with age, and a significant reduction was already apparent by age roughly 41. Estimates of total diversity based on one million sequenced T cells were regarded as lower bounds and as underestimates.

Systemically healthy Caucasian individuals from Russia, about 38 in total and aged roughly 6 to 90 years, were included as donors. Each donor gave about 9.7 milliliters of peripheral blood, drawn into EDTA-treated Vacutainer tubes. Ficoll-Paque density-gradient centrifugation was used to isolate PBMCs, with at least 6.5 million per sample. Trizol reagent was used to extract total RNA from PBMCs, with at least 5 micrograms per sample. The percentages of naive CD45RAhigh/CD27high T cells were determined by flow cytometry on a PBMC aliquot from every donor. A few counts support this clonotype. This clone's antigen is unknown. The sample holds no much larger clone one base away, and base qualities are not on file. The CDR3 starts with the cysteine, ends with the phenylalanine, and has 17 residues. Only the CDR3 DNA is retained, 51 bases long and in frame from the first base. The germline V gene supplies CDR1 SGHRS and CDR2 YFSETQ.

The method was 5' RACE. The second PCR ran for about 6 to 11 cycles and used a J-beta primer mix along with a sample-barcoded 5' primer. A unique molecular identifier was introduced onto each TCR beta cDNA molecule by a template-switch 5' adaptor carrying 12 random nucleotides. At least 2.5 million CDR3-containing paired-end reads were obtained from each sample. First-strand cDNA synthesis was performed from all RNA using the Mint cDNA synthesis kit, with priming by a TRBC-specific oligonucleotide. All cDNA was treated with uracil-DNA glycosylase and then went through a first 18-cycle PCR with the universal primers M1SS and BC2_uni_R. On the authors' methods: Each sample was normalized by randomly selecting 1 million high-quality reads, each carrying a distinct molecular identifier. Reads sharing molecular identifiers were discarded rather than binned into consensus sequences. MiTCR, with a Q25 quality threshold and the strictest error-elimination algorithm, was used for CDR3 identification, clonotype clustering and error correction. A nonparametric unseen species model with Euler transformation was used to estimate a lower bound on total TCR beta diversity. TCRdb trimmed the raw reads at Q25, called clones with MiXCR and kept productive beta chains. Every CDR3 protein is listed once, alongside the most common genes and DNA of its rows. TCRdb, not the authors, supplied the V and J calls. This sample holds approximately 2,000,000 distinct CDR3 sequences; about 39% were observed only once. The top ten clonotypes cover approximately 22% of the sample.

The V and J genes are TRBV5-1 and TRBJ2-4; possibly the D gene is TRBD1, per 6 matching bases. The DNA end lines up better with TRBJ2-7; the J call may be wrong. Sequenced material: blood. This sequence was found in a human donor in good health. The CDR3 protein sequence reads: CASSYEWGDRKSYEQYF. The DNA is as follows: TGCGCCAGCAGCTATGAGTGGGGCGACAGGAAATCCTACGAGCAGTACTTC.